This TCR beta chain was retrieved from a study of control samples from healthy donors and cancer patients. Repertoires were generated with immunoSEQ multiplex PCR, while TCRdb's copy carries only in-frame clones and drops some. Of around 140,000 clones in the sample, over 75% were seen once. The table lists this clone with a few counts. From germline, CDR1 is SNHLY and CDR2 FYNNEI. V lost 7 bases to trimming and J lost 4 bases; unmatched junction nucleotides: 8. The CDR3 runs 15 residues. This TCR came from a man in his forties in good health. Sequenced material: blood. This chain links TRBV2 with TRBJ1-5; 9 bases match TRBD1. The CDR3 is CASNIQDRGNQPQHF. DNA for the CDR3: TGTGCCAGCAATATACAGGACAGGGGAAATCAGCCCCAGCATTTT.